The 25 T cell receptor beta chains below were found in one sample sequenced in a study of T cell responses to AZD1222 COVID-19 vaccine. TCRdb keeps only in-frame clones here, not all; method: immunoSEQ multiplex PCR. The sample yields under 200,000 clones, over 90% seen once. The sequences come from peripheral blood, collected on day 0 of AZD1222 vaccination. Receptors originate from an adult in good health.

In nucleotides, the CDR3 is TGTGCCAGCTCACCACAAGCGGATAGCTCCTACGAGCAGTACTTC. Amino acids: CASSPQADSSYEQYF. V usage is TRBV18 and J usage is TRBJ2-7; D perhaps matches TRBD2 (5 bases). CDR1 is KGHSH, CDR2 LQKENI, per germline. This CDR3 is 15 amino acids long. The germline V and J ends were trimmed by 1 base and 0 bases, with 10 bases remaining between them.

The chain is built from TRBV4-1 and TRBJ2-1; D tentatively reads TRBD1 or TRBD2 (5 bases each). CDR3 length equals 15 residues. Trimming shortened V by 4 bases and J by 7 bases, and 17 bases separated the two germline ends. Germline-derived CDR1 and CDR2 are MGHRA and YSYEKL. CDR3 residues: CASSLRDPLGNEQFF. The CDR3 nucleotides are TGCGCCAGCAGCCTCCGGGACCCCCTCGGGAATGAGCAGTTCTTC.

The gene calls are TRBV7-2 and TRBJ1-2; 7 bases agree with TRBD1. The CDR3 extends over 15 amino acids. Germline V lookup: CDR1 SGHTA, CDR2 FQGNSA. The V gene end was trimmed by 4 bases and the J gene end by 7 bases; junction bases not matched to a gene: 12. CDR3 in DNA: TGTGCCAGCAGCTCCTTAAGAACAGGGGAAGGTGGCTACACCTTC. This gives the protein CASSSLRTGEGGYTF.

The V gene is TRBV29-1, the J gene TRBJ1-5; D uncertain. The CDR3 sequence is 14 residues long. Trimming removed 7 bases from V and 6 bases from J, with 19 bases in between. Germline CDR1 SQVTM, CDR2 ANQGSEA. CDR3 sequence reads: CSAFTGVEGQPQHF. CDR3 sequence (DNA): TGCAGCGCCTTTACCGGAGTGGAGGGTCAGCCCCAGCATTTT.

The chain uses TRBV19 and TRBJ2-7; no reliable D call. The germline V gene has CDR1 LNHDA and CDR2 SQIVND (reference sequence). The CDR3 runs to 15 residues. Deletions cut 3 bases from V and 0 bases from J, with 12 bases between. In DNA form, the CDR3 reads TGTGCCAGTAGTATCGCAGGCCAAGCCTCCTACGAGCAGTACTTC. Translated: CASSIAGQASYEQYF.

The V call is TRBV29-1, the J call TRBJ2-1, with D maybe TRBD1 (6 bases). The germline V and J ends were trimmed by 7 bases and 2 bases, with 15 bases remaining between them. The CDR3 totals 14 residues. CDR1 SQVTM and CDR2 ANQGSEA come from the germline V gene. CDR3 DNA: TGCAGCGCGGGACAAGTCCTACCCTACAATGAGCAGTTCTTC. Amino acids: CSAGQVLPYNEQFF.

The chain is built from TRBV9 and TRBJ2-6; 8 nucleotides match TRBD1. The CDR3 is made up of 15 amino acids. The ends lost 5 bases at V and 0 bases at J; junction bases unmatched: 1. Per germline, CDR1 SGDLS and CDR2 YYNGEE. CDR3 region: CASRTGASGANVLTF. In DNA, the CDR3 is TGTGCCAGCAGGACAGGGGCCTCTGGGGCCAACGTCCTGACTTTC.

J is TRBJ2-7 and V is TRBV2, with D possibly being TRBD1 (5 bases). The germline CDR1 and CDR2 sequences are SNHLY and FYNNEI. V dropped 3 bases and J dropped 7 bases, with 13 bases sitting between them. The CDR3 is 13 residues long. The CDR3 DNA sequence: TGTGCCAGCAGTGACAGGGTTCCGAATGAGCAGTACTTC. As protein: CASSDRVPNEQYF. The whole variable domain, remainder taken from reference TRBV2 and TRBJ2-7, is EPEVTQTPSHQVTQMGQEVILRCVPISNHLYFYWYRQILGQKVEFLVSFYNNEISEKSEIFDDQFSVERPDGSNFTLKIRSTKLEDSAMYFCASSDRVPNEQYFGPGTRLTVT.

This sequence joins TRBV12-3 or TRBV12-4 and TRBJ1-1; D remains ambiguous. V lost 9 bases and J 8 bases, leaving 19 bases between the germline ends. This CDR3 region has 13 residues. The CDR3 region is CASASRPGWEAFF. Written as DNA, the CDR3 is TGTGCCAGTGCAAGTCGTCCCGGTTGGGAAGCTTTCTTT.

This clone was counted once. This chain uses TRBV5-6 with TRBJ1-3; tentative D call: TRBD1 (6 bases). Germline CDR1 reads SGHDT; CDR2 reads YYEEEE. There are 15 residues in the CDR3. The V gene lost 6 bases and the J gene lost 0 bases, with 13 bases spanning the gap. CDR3 sequence (DNA): TGTGCCAGCAAGAGGACAGCCTTCTCTGGAAACACCATATATTTT. Protein sequence: CASKRTAFSGNTIYF.

The CDR3 loop reads CASTYEANEKLFF. The CDR3 nucleotides are TGTGCCAGTACCTATGAGGCTAATGAAAAACTGTTTTTT. The V call is TRBV19, the J call TRBJ1-4; D unclear. The CDR3 totals 13 residues. In germline, CDR1 is LNHDA, CDR2 SQIVND (reference sequence). The ends were cut back, 7 bases at V and 3 bases at J, with 9 bases in the middle.

V is TRBV2 and J is TRBJ1-1; D is undetermined. Trimming removed 0 bases at V and 1 base at J, with 6 bases between. Germline V gene sequence: CDR1 SNHLY, CDR2 FYNNEI. This CDR3 is built from 14 residues. The CDR3: CASSEAGGNTEAFF. In DNA, the CDR3 is TGTGCCAGCAGTGAAGCAGGAGGGAACACTGAAGCTTTCTTT.

This chain links TRBV18 with TRBJ1-6; D is unclear. Trimming left V 4 bases short and J 7 bases short, with 11 bases between. From germline, CDR1 is KGHSH and CDR2 LQKENI. This CDR3 has 14 amino acids. The CDR3 protein is CASSRASINSPLHF. Written as DNA, the CDR3 is TGTGCCAGCTCACGCGCTTCTATAAATTCACCCCTCCACTTT. The full variable domain, in which reference TRBV18 and TRBJ1-6 provide the parts outside the CDR3, is NAGVMQNPRHLVRRRGQEARLRCSPMKGHSHVYWYRQLPEEGLKFMVYLQKENIIDESGMPKERFSAEFPKEGPSILRIQQVVRGDSAAYFCASSRASINSPLHFGNGTRLTVT.

The J gene is TRBJ1-2, the V gene TRBV28; D is unclear. CDR1 and CDR2 (germline): MDHEN, SYDVKM. The CDR3 consists of 15 residues. The V gene lost 4 bases and the J gene lost 0 bases, with 12 bases spanning the gap. DNA of the CDR3: TGTGCCAGCAGTTCAGCGGTTCTAGCTAACTATGGCTACACCTTC. Encoded protein: CASSSAVLANYGYTF.

The rearrangement uses TRBV10-3 and TRBJ1-2; D gene unclear. The CDR3 length is 13 residues. CDR1 is ENHRY, CDR2 SYGVKD, per germline. V lost 4 bases to trimming and J lost 3 bases, with 9 bases between them. The CDR3 spells CAISVTADYGYTF. In nucleotides, the CDR3 is TGTGCCATCAGTGTTACAGCCGACTATGGCTACACCTTC.

The chain employs TRBV5-1 and TRBJ1-4; D is ambiguous. Germline lookup yields CDR1 SGHRS and CDR2 YFSETQ. The CDR3 contains 17 residues. With 0 bases removed from V and 3 bases from J, the gap between germline ends came to 15 bases. CDR3 nucleotide sequence: TGCGCCAGCAGCTTGGTCCCGACTGCGGGCCCTAATGAAAAACTGTTTTTT. Encoded protein: CASSLVPTAGPNEKLFF.

The rearrangement links TRBV7-9 to TRBJ1-6, with D possibly being TRBD1 (5 bases). Germline values: CDR1 SEHNR, CDR2 FQNEAQ (reference sequence). The ends were cut back, 4 bases at V and 7 bases at J, with 11 bases in the middle. CDR3 size: 14 residues. For the CDR3, the DNA is TGTGCCAGCAGCTCGACAGCTAAGAATTCACCCCTCCACTTT. It codes for CASSSTAKNSPLHF. The full variable domain, with the rest looked up from reference TRBV7-9 and TRBJ1-6, is DTGVSQNPRHKITKRGQNVTFRCDPISEHNRLYWYRQTLGQGPEFLTYFQNEAQLEKSRLLSDRFSAERPKGSFSTLEIQRTEQGDSAMYLCASSSTAKNSPLHFGNGTRLTVT.

This sequence joins TRBV7-8 and TRBJ1-5; D remains unclear. There are 16 residues in the CDR3. CDR1 is SGHVS, CDR2 FQNEAQ, per germline. Between the trimmed V and J ends, which lost 2 bases and 3 bases, there was a span of 14 bases. This CDR3 reads CASSLNRVQYNQPQHF. The DNA of the CDR3 is TGTGCCAGCAGCTTAAATCGCGTACAGTACAATCAGCCCCAGCATTTT.

This chain joins TRBV7-9 and TRBJ1-1, with TRBD1 matching 9 bases. Germline V gene lookup returns CDR1 SEHNR and CDR2 FQNEAQ (reference sequence). Trimming cost V 0 bases and J 5 bases; bases outside gene matches: 10. The CDR3 sequence is 17 residues long. CDR3: CASSLAASGTGLTEAFF. The CDR3 nucleotides read TGTGCCAGCAGCTTAGCCGCTTCCGGGACAGGGTTGACTGAAGCTTTCTTT.

The J gene is TRBJ1-2, the V gene TRBV6-6; perhaps TRBD1 as D (5 bases). The CDR3 extends over 15 amino acids. In germline, CDR1 is MNHNY, CDR2 SVGAGI (reference sequence). V lost 5 bases and J 3 bases, leaving 16 bases between the germline ends. The CDR3 DNA reads TGTGCCAGCAGTGACGCCTGGGACGGCGACTATGGCTACACCTTC. Its translation: CASSDAWDGDYGYTF.

V and J are TRBV5-1 and TRBJ2-1, with 9 bases that match TRBD2. Germline V gene data show CDR1 as SGHRS and CDR2 as YFSETQ. The CDR3 is made up of 15 amino acids. Losses at the gene ends were 1 base for V and 5 bases for J; bases not matched to a gene: 4. The CDR3 DNA reads TGCGCCAGCAGCTTGAGACTAGCGGAGAACAATGAGCAGTTCTTC. This gives the protein CASSLRLAENNEQFF.

This clone showed up just once. The genes are TRBV6-1 and TRBJ2-3; 10 nucleotides align to TRBD2. The J segment lost 3 bases and the V segment lost 2 bases, leaving 14 bases of the junction unmatched. Germline CDR1 and CDR2: MNHNS and SASEGT. The CDR3 length is 19 residues. The CDR3 bases are TGTGCCAGCAGTGAAAATGGACTAGCGGTTCTAAAAGGTACAGATACGCAGTATTTT. Protein product: CASSENGLAVLKGTDTQYF.

J is TRBJ2-3 and V is TRBV11-2; D unclear. Trimming removed 5 bases from V and 4 bases from J, with 13 bases in between. The V gene's germline CDR1 is SGHAT and CDR2 FQNNGV. This CDR3 is built from 14 residues. The DNA of the CDR3 is TGTGCCAGCAGCACCCGGACCTTGTCAGATACGCAGTATTTT. This translates into CASSTRTLSDTQYF.

The genes are TRBV3-1 (or the pseudogene TRBV3-2) and TRBJ1-2, with TRBD1 matching over 9 bases. The V gene's germline CDR1 is LGHDT and CDR2 YNNKEL (reference sequence). The CDR3 sequence is 14 residues long. With 2 bases clipped from V and 8 bases from J, the junction kept 6 bases outside the gene matches. In DNA form, the CDR3 reads TGTGCCAGCAGCCAAACAGGGGGCGCCGGGGGCTACACCTTC. Protein: CASSQTGGAGGYTF.

DNA for the CDR3: TGTGCCAGCAGGGCTCGGGACAGGGACGCAGATACGCAGTATTTT. This gives the protein CASRARDRDADTQYF. V gene TRBV28 combines with J gene TRBJ2-3, with 9 positions matching TRBD1. CDR1 is MDHEN and CDR2 is SYDVKM in the germline V gene. V trimming: 6 bases; J trimming: 4 bases; junction bases outside the gene matches: 8. The CDR3 sequence is 15 residues long.